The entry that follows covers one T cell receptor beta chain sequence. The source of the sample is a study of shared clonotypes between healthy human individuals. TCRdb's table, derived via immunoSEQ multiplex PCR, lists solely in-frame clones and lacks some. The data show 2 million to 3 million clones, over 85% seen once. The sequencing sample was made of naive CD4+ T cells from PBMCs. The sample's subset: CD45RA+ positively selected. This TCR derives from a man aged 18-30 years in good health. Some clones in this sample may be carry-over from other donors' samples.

This chain's CDR3 is CASSQREGGNEKLFF. For the CDR3, the DNA is TGCGCCAGCAGCCAAAGGGAAGGAGGAAATGAAAAACTGTTTTTT. The chain carries TRBV4-1 and TRBJ1-4; no clear D. In germline, CDR1 is MGHRA, CDR2 YSYEKL. Trimming left V 2 bases short and J 5 bases short, with 12 bases between. This CDR3 has 15 amino acids.